What follows describes a single TCR beta chain. Its matching antigen is unknown. The unexposed donors gave CD4+ T cells in about 2011-2019, prior to COVID-19. CD4+ T cells were isolated from the cells after about ten days of culture. As cell numbers allowed, unexposed-donor CD4+ T cells faced SARS-CoV-2 S/N and four cold-coronavirus spikes. The sample originates from a study of CD4 T cells in relation to SARS-CoV-2 and coronaviruses. Study information: PBMCs were cultured with antigen for roughly 11 days before TCR beta sequencing. Study-level points and caveats: Crossreactivity was assessed only for spike protein, not other viral proteins.

Some clones are missing from TCRdb's copy, which holds only in-frame ones; the method was immunoSEQ multiplex PCR. The table lists some 19,000 clones, roughly 79% of them singletons, with about 16% in the top ten. CDR1 MDHEN and CDR2 SYDVKM come from the germline V gene. The ends lost 3 bases at V and 5 bases at J; junction bases unmatched: 8. The CDR3 has 15 residues. The chain uses TRBV28 and TRBJ2-5, with 8 bases lining up with TRBD1. The specimen sequenced was CD4+ T cells from PBMCs, cultured in vitro. This TCR was recovered from a human donor in good health. The CDR3 nucleotides read TGTGCCAGCAGTTTGCCCAGGGGGCCTGTGGAGACCCAGTACTTC. As protein: CASSLPRGPVETQYF.